The present T cell receptor beta chain was sequenced within a study of siplizumab effects on memory and regulatory T cells. Study results and caveats: Sequences below about 10^-5 frequency were poorly captured. As a result, only a minor fraction of alloreactive clones mapped to unstimulated subsets. Memory T cells appeared less diverse than naive cells, which seemed to contribute substantially to alloresponse. Researchers could not give a naive or memory phenotype to roughly 80-95% of proliferating CD4+ or CD8+ clones.

Germline CDR1 and CDR2: SGHRS and YFSETQ. The CDR3 consists of 15 residues. V was trimmed by 4 bases and J by 3 bases, leaving 14 bases between them. TCR templates, around 100,000 per sample, were assayed. Repertoires were generated with immunoSEQ multiplex PCR, while TCRdb's copy carries only in-frame clones and drops some. The data show about 120,000 clones, about nine tenths seen once. About this clone itself: Its specificity is not known.

The receptor was derived from a human donor in good health. V gene TRBV5-1 combines with J gene TRBJ2-1, with unresolved D. The specimen was CD4+ T cells sorted from blood. The CDR3 spells CASSTPAAYYNEQFF. The CDR3 DNA follows: TGCGCCAGCAGCACTCCGGCGGCCTACTACAATGAGCAGTTCTTC.